A selection of T cell receptor beta chains follows, all from one sample in a study of control samples from healthy donors and cancer patients. TCRdb keeps only in-frame clones here, not all; method: immunoSEQ multiplex PCR. The repertoire includes over 50,000 clones, about four fifths of them detected once, and 10% sits in the top ten. The sample consisted of blood. The origin of the receptors is a man in his sixties or seventies in good health. The CDR3 runs from the conserved cysteine through the conserved F or W. A D gene is named only where the DNA matches it firmly. Clone size is stated in some rows and not others, as once, few, many or a class when expanded.

>TRBD1|TRBV25-1|NA|TRBJ1-2
CASSESGDRGYYGYTF
TGTGCCAGCAGTGAATCCGGGGACAGGGGGTACTATGGCTACACCTTC
>NA|TRBV5-4|once|TRBJ2-1
CASSSRGVGPYNEQFF
TGTGCCAGCAGCTCGCGAGGGGTGGGCCCCTACAATGAGCAGTTCTTC
>NA|TRBV15|NA|TRBJ1-4
CATSRGRGEKLFF
TGTGCCACCAGCAGAGGAAGGGGGGAAAAACTGTTTTTT
>NA|TRBV19|NA|TRBJ2-7
CASSIRTASSYEQYF
TGTGCCAGTAGTATCCGGACTGCTAGCTCCTACGAGCAGTACTTC
>TRBD1|TRBV6-6|NA|TRBJ1-5
CASRSVGQAFDRPQHF
TGTGCCAGCAGGAGCGTCGGACAGGCCTTTGATCGGCCCCAGCATTTT
>NA|TRBV14|NA|TRBJ2-3
CASSQEFVTDTQYF
TGTGCCAGCAGCCAAGAGTTCGTTACAGATACGCAGTATTTT
>NA|TRBV7-3|NA|TRBJ2-3
CASSLGGRTDTQYF
TGTGCCAGCAGCTTAGGGGGGCGCACAGATACGCAGTATTTT
>NA|TRBV28|NA|TRBJ2-3
CASSFVAGTDTQYF
TGTGCCAGCAGTTTTGTGGCCGGCACAGATACGCAGTATTTT
>TRBD1|TRBV5-1|NA|TRBJ2-7
CASSTSRTGGYEQYF
TGCGCCAGCAGCACCTCCCGGACAGGGGGCTACGAGCAGTACTTC
>TRBD2|TRBV5-4|NA|TRBJ2-5
CASRVGGLAGQETQYF
TGTGCCAGCAGGGTAGGCGGACTAGCGGGCCAAGAGACCCAGTACTTC
>NA|TRBV18|NA|TRBJ1-4
CASSPQGFAEKLFF
TGTGCCAGCTCACCGCAGGGTTTCGCTGAAAAACTGTTTTTT
>NA|TRBV7-2|NA|TRBJ1-2
CASSLRESAGNYGYTF
TGTGCCAGCAGCTTAAGGGAATCCGCGGGGAACTATGGCTACACCTTC
>NA|TRBV11-2|NA|TRBJ1-4
CASSPQIEEKLFF
TGTGCCAGCAGCCCTCAGATTGAGGAAAAACTGTTTTTT
>TRBD1|TRBV6-6|NA|TRBJ1-5
CASRRQGASNQPQHF
TGTGCCAGCAGGCGACAGGGGGCGAGCAATCAGCCCCAGCATTTT
>NA|TRBV11-3|NA|TRBJ2-6
CASSLEQGSGANVLTF
TGTGCCAGCAGCTTAGAACAGGGCTCTGGGGCCAACGTCCTGACTTTC
>NA|TRBV30|NA|TRBJ1-3
CAWSTMNTIYF
TGTGCCTGGAGTACCATGAACACCATATATTTT
>NA|TRBV9|once|TRBJ2-7
CASSVGVDAYEQYF
TGTGCCAGCAGCGTAGGGGTGGACGCCTACGAGCAGTACTTC
>NA|TRBV5-4|once|TRBJ1-5
CASSFGGRADQPQHF
TGTGCCAGCAGCTTTGGGGGACGGGCCGATCAGCCCCAGCATTTT
>NA|TRBV28|NA|TRBJ1-5
CASTPGGRNQPQHF
TGTGCCAGCACCCCGGGGGGGAGGAATCAGCCCCAGCATTTT
>TRBD1|TRBV28|NA|TRBJ2-7
CASSSTGDNVYEQYF
TGTGCCAGCAGTTCAACAGGGGATAACGTATACGAGCAGTACTTC
>TRBD1|TRBV2|NA|TRBJ1-2
CASRSGTGLLGGYTF
TGTGCCAGCAGAAGCGGGACAGGGCTACTAGGGGGCTACACCTTC
>NA|TRBV27|NA|TRBJ2-1
CASHSPPYDYNEQFF
TGTGCCAGCCATAGCCCACCTTACGATTACAATGAGCAGTTCTTC
>TRBD1|TRBV5-1|NA|TRBJ1-1
CASSRGRQGEAFF
TGCGCCAGCAGCCGGGGGAGACAGGGAGAAGCTTTCTTT
>NA|TRBV24-1|few|TRBJ2-7
CATGPGTPEQYF
TGTGCCACCGGCCCCGGGACGCCCGAGCAGTACTTC
>TRBD2|TRBV5-4|NA|TRBJ2-1
CASRPGLAGVRNEQFF
TGTGCCAGCAGGCCGGGACTAGCGGGAGTCCGCAATGAGCAGTTCTTC
>TRBD1|TRBV30|NA|TRBJ2-5
CAWDSPGTGPGETQYF
TGTGCCTGGGACAGTCCCGGGACAGGGCCGGGGGAGACCCAGTACTTC
>TRBD2|TRBV5-4|NA|TRBJ2-1
CASSVSSGTFSEQFF
TGTGCCAGCAGCGTTTCTAGCGGGACCTTTAGTGAGCAGTTCTTC
>NA|TRBV27|NA|TRBJ1-2
CASSFWPAGYGYTF
TGTGCCAGCAGTTTCTGGCCCGCGGGCTATGGCTACACCTTC
>NA|TRBV5-1|NA|TRBJ2-1
CASSLMVPVNNEQFF
TGCGCCAGCAGTTTGATGGTTCCTGTAAACAATGAGCAGTTCTTC
>NA|TRBV19|NA|TRBJ2-2
CASSLLWTALNTGELFF
TGTGCCAGTAGTCTACTTTGGACGGCTCTGAACACCGGGGAGCTGTTTTTT
>NA|TRBV19|NA|TRBJ2-1
CASSPGLQGLVKFF
TGTGCCAGTAGCCCAGGCCTTCAGGGGCTCGTCAAGTTCTTC
>NA|TRBV3-1/TRBV3-2|NA|TRBJ1-1
CASSQNRAPNTEAFF
TGTGCCAGCAGCCAGAACAGGGCCCCAAACACTGAAGCTTTCTTT
>NA|TRBV20-1|NA|TRBJ1-5
CSASRARDGPQHF
TGCAGTGCTAGTAGGGCGCGAGATGGGCCCCAGCATTTT
>TRBD2|TRBV3-1/TRBV3-2|NA|TRBJ2-7
CASSRLASYEQYF
TGTGCCAGCAGCCGACTAGCTTCCTACGAGCAGTACTTC
>TRBD1|TRBV2|NA|TRBJ2-5
CASRGTGEGETQYF
TGTGCCAGCAGGGGGACAGGGGAGGGTGAGACCCAGTACTTC
>NA|TRBV28|NA|TRBJ1-5
CASSFDRGYQPQHF
TGTGCCAGCAGTTTTGATAGGGGGTATCAGCCCCAGCATTTT
>NA|TRBV28|NA|TRBJ2-7
CASSLRAYEQYF
TGTGCCAGCAGTTTAAGGGCCTACGAGCAGTACTTC
>NA|TRBV6-1|NA|TRBJ1-2
CASSEKAGLGYTF
TGTGCCAGCAGTGAAAAGGCAGGGCTTGGCTACACCTTC
>NA|TRBV28|NA|TRBJ1-2
CASSFNYGYTF
TGTGCCAGCAGTTTTAACTATGGCTACACCTTC
>NA|TRBV5-1|NA|TRBJ2-2
CASSPQWGSGELFF
TGCGCCAGCAGCCCCCAGTGGGGGTCCGGGGAGCTGTTTTTT